This T cell receptor beta chain was sequenced for a study of early T cells in non-severe SARS-CoV-2 infection. Turning to the study itself: Sequencing of bulk RNA from unsorted whole blood was done, without chain pairing.

Each CDR3 protein is one row after TCRdb ran MiXCR on the 5' RACE reads. Among 60,000 to 75,000 distinct CDR3 sequences listed, about an eighth were seen once. Per the germline V gene, CDR1 is PRHDT and CDR2 is FYEKMQ (reference sequence). The germline V and J ends were trimmed by 5 bases and 3 bases, with 7 bases remaining between them. The CDR3 contains 13 residues. This clonotype was counted ten times or more. The chain carries TRBV13 and TRBJ2-2; no clear D gene. Sample: whole blood, taken at baseline. The receptor comes from an adult who was a healthcare worker with PCR-confirmed SARS-CoV-2 infection or an uninfected control (not recorded which). The CDR3 DNA follows: TGTGCCAGCAGCACCCGTGACACCGGGGAGCTGTTTTTT. This translates into CASSTRDTGELFF.